Included here is one TCR beta chain sequence, with context. Its antigen is undetermined. This sample is drawn from a study of OX40 agonist ivuxolimab in advanced cancers. Turning to the study itself: Participants could have had prior anti-PD-1, anti-PD-L1 or anti-CTLA-4 therapy, and approximately 40% had some.

Sequencing was performed with immunoSEQ multiplex PCR; in TCRdb, only in-frame clones are kept and a portion is missing. The profile covers approximately 35,000 clones, with roughly three quarters appearing a single time and 8.5% to 14% taken by the ten largest. Excluded were patients having autoimmune disease history or systemic immunosuppression. Study-level findings and limits: Expanded clones were, on average, more numerous in CD8+ T cells than in CD4+.

The source material was CD4+ or CD8+ T cells sorted from blood, sampled in a trial of the OX40 agonist ivuxolimab. This receptor was obtained from an adult with an advanced solid tumor such as melanoma, head and neck, liver or kidney cancer.

CDR3 nucleotide sequence: TGTGCCAGCAGTTTAATTGGGCAGTCTTATAGCAATCAGCCCCAGCATTTT. Protein product: CASSLIGQSYSNQPQHF. This chain uses TRBV28 with TRBJ1-5, with D uncertain. This CDR3 is 17 amino acids long. The ends were cut back, 2 bases at V and 0 bases at J, with 14 bases in the middle. The germline V gene encodes CDR1 MDHEN and CDR2 SYDVKM.